This T cell receptor beta chain was identified in a study of T cells after yellow fever vaccination. The TCR cDNA carried a universal primer site and UMIs from 5'RACE template switching. One entry per CDR3 protein, called by TCRdb with MiXCR from the 5' RACE reads. The table has roughly 520,000 distinct CDR3 sequences, roughly 22% seen once. As concerns this clonotype: Its antigen is not known.

Between the trimmed V and J ends, which lost 6 bases and 4 bases, there was a span of 10 bases. The length of the CDR3 is 14 residues. Per germline, CDR1 MNHNS and CDR2 SASEGT. Study results and caveats: A weaker but faster secondary response was observed, peaking on day 5 versus 15. Although most clonotypes did not, a small share appeared in both CD4 and CD8 compartments. Reappearance after the booster was seen for most primary-vaccination clones, at roughly 96% CD4 and around 88% CD8.

This sample comprised PBMCs, obtained approximately 20 days after the first yellow fever vaccination. The chain employs TRBV6-1 and TRBJ1-6; D call uncertain. The source is a man younger than 35 who received the YFV17D yellow fever vaccine. Here the CDR3 reads CASRGRLYNSPLHF. Written as DNA, the CDR3 is TGTGCCAGCAGGGGGAGGCTTTATAATTCACCCCTCCACTTT.